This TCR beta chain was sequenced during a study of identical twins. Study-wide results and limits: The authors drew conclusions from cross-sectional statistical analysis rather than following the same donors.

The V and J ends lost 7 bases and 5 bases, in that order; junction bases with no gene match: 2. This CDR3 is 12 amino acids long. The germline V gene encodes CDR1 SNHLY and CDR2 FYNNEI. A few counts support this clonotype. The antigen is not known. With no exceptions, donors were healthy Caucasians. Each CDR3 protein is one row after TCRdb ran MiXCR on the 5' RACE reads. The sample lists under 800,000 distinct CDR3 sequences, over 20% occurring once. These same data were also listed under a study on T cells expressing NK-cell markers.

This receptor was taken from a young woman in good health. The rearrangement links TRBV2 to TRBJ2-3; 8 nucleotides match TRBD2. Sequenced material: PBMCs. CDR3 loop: CASNGGGDTQYF. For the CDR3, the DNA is TGTGCCAGCAACGGGGGGGGAGATACGCAGTATTTT.